These T cell receptor beta chains were read from a single sample in a study of blood T cell repertoires in COVID-19. Profiled with immunoSEQ multiplex PCR; TCRdb holds only in-frame clones, not every one. The table lists about 480,000 clones, more than 75% of them singletons, with 1.8% in the top ten. Material: PBMCs or T cells enriched from blood (not recorded which). The receptors come from a woman in her thirties or forties who had recovered from COVID-19. Both conserved end residues are part of each CDR3. D genes are given only for firm matches. Some rows have no size entry. The others give once, few or many, or a class for an expanded clone.

size | J | D | V | CDR3 | DNA
NA | TRBJ1-2 | TRBD1 | TRBV9 | CASSVGQGRANYGYTF | TGTGCCAGCAGCGTGGGACAGGGAAGGGCTAACTATGGCTACACCTTC
NA | TRBJ2-2 | NA | TRBV29-1 | CSVEETSGNTGELFF | TGCAGCGTTGAAGAGACAAGCGGGAACACCGGGGAGCTGTTTTTT
NA | TRBJ1-3 | NA | TRBV18 | CASSPPGNRVGSGNTIYF | TGTGCCAGCTCACCACCGGGTAACAGGGTAGGATCTGGAAACACCATATATTTT
NA | TRBJ2-1 | NA | TRBV15 | CATSRSGDKNNEQFF | TGTGCCACCAGCAGGTCTGGGGACAAGAACAATGAGCAGTTCTTC
NA | TRBJ1-2 | TRBD1 | TRBV4-3 | CASSQEEGGHGYTF | TGCGCCAGCAGCCAAGAGGAAGGGGGCCATGGCTACACCTTC
NA | TRBJ1-6 | NA | TRBV3-1/TRBV3-2 | CASSHPGNSPLHF | TGTGCCAGCAGCCACCCGGGGAATTCACCCCTCCACTTT
NA | TRBJ1-1 | NA | TRBV6-5 | CASSYSNLGAEAFF | TGTGCCAGCAGTTACTCCAACCTGGGCGCTGAAGCTTTCTTT
many | TRBJ1-1 | NA | TRBV4-2 | CASSQEGAAFF | TGTGCCAGCAGCCAAGAGGGGGCGGCTTTCTTT
NA | TRBJ1-3 | TRBD1 | TRBV5-1 | CASSLDRGGNTIYF | TGCGCCAGCAGCCTCGACAGGGGAGGAAACACCATATATTTT
NA | TRBJ1-4 | NA | TRBV19 | CASTNDSYNEKLFF | TGTGCCAGTACTAACGACAGCTATAATGAAAAACTGTTTTTT
NA | TRBJ2-1 | TRBD2 | TRBV4-1 | CASSQTGTSGSNEQFF | TGCGCCAGCAGCCAAACCGGGACTAGCGGGAGCAATGAGCAGTTCTTC
NA | TRBJ2-7 | NA | TRBV9 | CASSVLGGLGASEQYF | TGTGCCAGCAGCGTACTCGGGGGTCTAGGCGCGAGCGAGCAGTACTTC
NA | TRBJ1-1 | TRBD1 | TRBV12-3/TRBV12-4 | CASTFDRGAEAFF | TGTGCCAGCACCTTCGACAGGGGGGCTGAAGCTTTCTTT
NA | TRBJ2-1 | TRBD2 | TRBV13 | CASRTSGRGEQFF | TGTGCCAGCAGGACTAGCGGGAGGGGTGAGCAGTTCTTC
NA | TRBJ1-5 | NA | TRBV4-3 | CASSHDTGNNQPQHF | TGCGCCAGCAGCCACGATACAGGGAACAATCAGCCCCAGCATTTT
NA | TRBJ1-2 | NA | TRBV10-3 | CAISESNRDGYTF | TGTGCCATCAGTGAGTCGAACAGGGATGGCTACACCTTC
NA | TRBJ2-1 | NA | TRBV10-2 | CASNPRGGNEQFF | TGCGCCAGTAATCCCAGGGGTGGTAATGAGCAGTTCTTC
NA | TRBJ1-2 | TRBD1 | TRBV5-1 | CASSPDRGDYGYTF | TGCGCCAGCAGCCCAGACAGGGGAGACTATGGCTACACCTTC
NA | TRBJ2-5 | NA | TRBV4-1 | CASSQDDTRSQYF | TGCGCCAGCAGCCAAGATGATACTAGGTCCCAGTACTTC
NA | TRBJ2-1 | TRBD2 | TRBV5-4 | CAPGRREDNEQFF | TGTGCCCCTGGGCGGCGGGAGGACAATGAGCAGTTCTTC
NA | TRBJ2-7 | TRBD2 | TRBV7-8 | CASSLMPAGGGYEQYF | TGTGCCAGCAGCTTAATGCCCGCGGGAGGCGGCTACGAGCAGTACTTC
NA | TRBJ1-1 | TRBD1 | TRBV3-1/TRBV3-2 | CASSQGQGHTEAFF | TGTGCCAGCAGCCAGGGACAGGGACACACTGAAGCTTTCTTT
NA | TRBJ2-2 | TRBD1 | TRBV5-6 | CASSLLGTGDTGELFF | TGTGCCAGCAGCCTTTTAGGGACAGGGGACACCGGGGAGCTGTTTTTT
NA | TRBJ2-5 | NA | TRBV7-2 | CASSPKETQYF | TGTGCCAGCAGCCCCAAAGAGACCCAGTACTTC
many | TRBJ1-2 | NA | TRBV10-2 | CASTQGTFGYTF | TGCGCCAGCACCCAAGGGACATTTGGCTACACCTTC
once | TRBJ2-1 | NA | TRBV29-1 | CSPTGGGDDNEQFF | TGCAGCCCAACAGGAGGGGGGGACGACAATGAGCAGTTCTTC
NA | TRBJ2-7 | NA | TRBV19 | CASSALSAGVDSYEQYF | TGTGCCAGTAGTGCCCTTAGTGCCGGGGTAGACTCCTACGAGCAGTACTTC
NA | TRBJ2-5 | TRBD2 | TRBV10-3 | CAISGTTGDRAGLETQYF | TGTGCCATCAGCGGGACTACCGGGGACCGTGCAGGTTTGGAGACCCAGTACTTC
NA | TRBJ2-7 | TRBD1 | TRBV3-1/TRBV3-2 | CASWDRGSYEQYF | TGTGCCAGCTGGGACAGGGGTTCCTACGAGCAGTACTTC
NA | TRBJ1-2 | TRBD1 | TRBV11-2 | CASSLDATGRTGYTF | TGTGCCAGCAGCTTAGACGCGACAGGGCGAACTGGCTACACCTTC
NA | TRBJ1-5 | TRBD1 | TRBV2 | CASSGGQGSNQPQHF | TGTGCCAGCAGTGGAGGACAGGGGAGCAATCAGCCCCAGCATTTT
NA | TRBJ1-2 | NA | TRBV7-9 | CASSLGTADLGYTF | TGTGCCAGCAGCTTAGGAACAGCTGACCTTGGCTACACCTTC
NA | TRBJ1-6 | NA | TRBV24-1 | CATSGGVPLHF | TGTGCCACCAGCGGAGGGGTGCCCCTCCACTTT
NA | TRBJ1-2 | TRBD1 | TRBV11-2 | CASSSQGSGYTF | TGTGCCAGCAGCTCACAGGGGTCCGGCTACACCTTC
NA | TRBJ1-1 | NA | TRBV19 | CASRQLGGSAEAFF | TGTGCCAGTAGGCAGCTAGGGGGATCCGCTGAAGCTTTCTTT
NA | TRBJ1-2 | NA | TRBV12-3/TRBV12-4 | CASSRDYGYTF | TGTGCCAGCAGTCGGGACTATGGCTACACCTTC
NA | TRBJ1-3 | TRBD1 | TRBV24-1 | CATSDNRGPFSGNTIYF | TGTGCCACCAGTGATAACAGGGGGCCCTTCTCTGGAAACACCATATATTTT